What follows are 26 T cell receptor beta chains derived from one specimen sequenced in a study of blood T cell repertoires in COVID-19. Data came from immunoSEQ multiplex PCR; TCRdb stores just in-frame clones and leaves some out. This table holds approximately 180,000 clones, 82% found once. The sequencing sample was made of peripheral blood. Every receptor here comes from a woman in her seventies with acute or convalescent COVID-19.

J is TRBJ1-2 and V is TRBV4-3; 7 positions match TRBD1. The CDR3 totals 15 residues. Germline trimming cut 6 bases from V and 5 bases from J; bases unmatched to any gene: 12. Looked up from germline, CDR1 is LGHNA and CDR2 is YSLEER. The CDR3 sequence: CASRDEAGGKYGYTF. The CDR3 nucleotides read TGCGCCAGCAGGGACGAGGCAGGGGGAAAGTATGGCTACACCTTC.

The chain uses TRBV24-1 and TRBJ1-4, with no clear D. Between the trimmed V and J ends, which lost 9 bases and 4 bases, there was a span of 5 bases. CDR3 length: 11 amino acids. CDR1 and CDR2 (germline): KGHDR, SFDVKD. The CDR3 spells CATLNNEKLFF. CDR3 nucleotide sequence: TGTGCCACCCTAAATAATGAAAAACTGTTTTTT.

The chain carries TRBV28 and TRBJ1-1, with TRBD1 matching 7 bases. This CDR3 contains 16 residues. Germline CDR1 MDHEN, CDR2 SYDVKM. Germline trimming cut 5 bases from V and 4 bases from J; bases unmatched to any gene: 13. CDR3 loop: CASSPPGEAGGTEAFF. The DNA of the CDR3 is TGTGCCAGCAGTCCCCCAGGGGAAGCAGGGGGCACTGAAGCTTTCTTT.

V is TRBV5-1 and J is TRBJ2-1; D possibly corresponds to TRBD1 (6 bases). Germline V gene sequence: CDR1 SGHRS, CDR2 YFSETQ. This CDR3 contains 17 residues. V was pared by 0 bases and J by 1 base, with 14 bases between. Here the CDR3 reads CASSLEALGASYNEQFF. The CDR3 DNA follows: TGCGCCAGCAGCTTGGAGGCTTTGGGGGCTTCCTACAATGAGCAGTTCTTC.

This clone showed up just a few times. The gene calls are TRBV6-5 and TRBJ2-6; a weak D match, TRBD1 (5 bases). Looked up from germline, CDR1 is MNHEY and CDR2 is SVGAGI. V lost 4 bases, J lost 1 base, and 11 bases lay in between. This CDR3 contains 16 residues. CDR3 in DNA: TGTGCCAGCAGTTGGGGCAGGCTATCTGGGGCCAACGTCCTGACTTTC. Translation: CASSWGRLSGANVLTF.

This sequence joins TRBV15 and TRBJ2-1; possible D gene TRBD1, 6 bases. V was pared by 1 base and J by 12 bases, with 16 bases between. The germline CDR1 and CDR2 sequences are LNHNV and YYDKDF (reference sequence). The CDR3 covers 14 residues. The CDR3 is CATSRGASTGRQFF. The CDR3 nucleotides are TGTGCCACCAGCAGAGGCGCATCAACAGGGCGGCAGTTCTTC.

This clone was observed a handful of times. This chain links TRBV18 with TRBJ2-7; D is possibly TRBD2 (5 bases). The V gene lost 3 bases and the J gene lost 6 bases, with 12 bases spanning the gap. The CDR3 runs to 13 residues. Germline V gene data show CDR1 as KGHSH and CDR2 as LQKENI. The CDR3 region is CASSPRTGSEQYF. The CDR3 nucleotides are TGTGCCAGCTCACCTCGGACGGGGAGCGAGCAGTACTTC.

The V and J genes are TRBV30 and TRBJ2-3, with D unclear. Deletions cut 0 bases from V and 7 bases from J, with 8 bases between. The germline V gene encodes CDR1 GTSNPN and CDR2 SVGIG (reference sequence). The CDR3 sequence is 12 residues long. The DNA of the CDR3 is TGTGCCTGGAGTGTAACGCGAAATACGCAGTATTTT. It yields the protein CAWSVTRNTQYF.

This clone was picked up one time. The V call is TRBV2, the J call TRBJ2-7; tentative D call: TRBD1 (6 bases). Trimming shortened V by 9 bases and J by 0 bases, and 15 bases separated the two germline ends. CDR3 length: 14 residues. The germline V gene has CDR1 SNHLY and CDR2 FYNNEI. The CDR3 nucleotides are TGTGCCAGTGGGGCCGGGACAAACTCCTACGAGCAGTACTTC. Its protein is CASGAGTNSYEQYF.

This chain links TRBV2 with TRBJ2-1, with 13 bases aligning to TRBD2. The V gene's germline CDR1 is SNHLY and CDR2 FYNNEI. The V segment lost 4 bases and the J segment 10 bases; nucleotides outside the gene matches: 4. The CDR3 length is 14 residues. The CDR3 sequence: CASSGLAGGGEQFF. DNA for the CDR3: TGTGCCAGCAGTGGACTAGCGGGGGGCGGAGAGCAGTTCTTC.

The V call is TRBV6-5, the J call TRBJ1-1; D uncertain. CDR3 size: 15 residues. V shed 2 bases and J shed 2 bases, with 12 bases lying between them. Germline CDR1 reads MNHEY; CDR2 reads SVGAGI. In DNA form, the CDR3 reads TGTGCCAGCAGTTACCAACGGGGAGTAAACACTGAAGCTTTCTTT. Translation gives CASSYQRGVNTEAFF.

This chain links TRBV2 with TRBJ2-7, with 7 positions matching TRBD1. CDR3 length: 13 residues. CDR1 SNHLY and CDR2 FYNNEI come from the germline V gene. With V trimmed by 7 bases and J by 6 bases, 9 bases remained unmatched. This chain's CDR3 is CASTLSGGVEQYF. The CDR3 DNA reads TGTGCCAGCACCCTATCAGGGGGAGTCGAGCAGTACTTC.

This rearrangement joins TRBV5-6 to TRBJ2-1; the match to TRBD2 covers 10 bases. Germline V lookup: CDR1 SGHDT, CDR2 YYEEEE. CDR3 length equals 15 residues. V trimming: 6 bases; J trimming: 6 bases; junction bases outside the gene matches: 9. The CDR3 loop is CASIKAGGWTNEQFF. CDR3 sequence (DNA): TGTGCCAGCATCAAAGCGGGGGGGTGGACCAATGAGCAGTTCTTC.

V gene TRBV5-1 combines with J gene TRBJ2-7; 7 bases agree with TRBD1. CDR3 length: 14 residues. The trim removed 4 bases at V and 7 bases at J, leaving 11 bases unmatched. Looked up from germline, CDR1 is SGHRS and CDR2 is YFSETQ. Here the CDR3 DNA reads TGCGCCAGCAGCCTCGATGGGACAGTTAGAGAGCAGTACTTC. It codes for CASSLDGTVREQYF.

This chain joins TRBV30 and TRBJ2-3, with 7 bases aligning to TRBD2. CDR1 and CDR2 from the germline V gene are GTSNPN and SVGIG (reference sequence). V shed 0 bases, J shed 0 bases, and the junction held 3 bases outside the gene matches. The CDR3 loop spans 15 amino acids. DNA of the CDR3: TGTGCCTGGAGTGTATTGCGGGGGAGCACAGATACGCAGTATTTT. Protein sequence: CAWSVLRGSTDTQYF. Drawing the rest from reference TRBV30 and TRBJ2-3, the complete variable domain is SQTIHQWPATLVQPVGSPLSLECTVEGTSNPNLYWYRQAAGRGLQLLFYSVGIGQISSEVPQNLSASRPQDRQFILSSKKLLLSDSGFYLCAWSVLRGSTDTQYFGPGTRLTVL.

The rearrangement joins TRBV5-6 to TRBJ2-1, with 8 nucleotides matching TRBD2. Germline CDR1 SGHDT, CDR2 YYEEEE. Trimming removed 4 bases from V and 9 bases from J; junction bases left unmatched: 15. CDR3 length: 16 residues. The CDR3 nucleotides are TGTGCCAGCAGCCTCTTGGGATTAGCGGGGTGGGGTGAGCAGTTCTTC. Protein: CASSLLGLAGWGEQFF.

This chain uses TRBV7-9 with TRBJ2-5; 10 nucleotides align to TRBD2. Germline V gene lookup returns CDR1 SEHNR and CDR2 FQNEAQ (reference sequence). The CDR3 loop spans 17 amino acids. The V and J ends lost 4 bases and 1 base, in that order; junction bases with no gene match: 9. CDR3 DNA: TGTGCCAGCAGCTCGGGACTAGCGAACGTCATCCAAGAGACCCAGTACTTC. Its translation is CASSSGLANVIQETQYF. Complete variable domain (other parts from reference TRBV7-9 and TRBJ2-5): DTGVSQNPRHKITKRGQNVTFRCDPISEHNRLYWYRQTLGQGPEFLTYFQNEAQLEKSRLLSDRFSAERPKGSFSTLEIQRTEQGDSAMYLCASSSGLANVIQETQYFGPGTRLLVL.

The chain uses TRBV11-2 and TRBJ1-1, with D unclear. Trimming removed 0 bases at V and 1 base at J, with 6 bases between. The CDR3 length is 14 residues. Germline V gives CDR1 SGHAT, CDR2 FQNNGV. The CDR3 loop reads CASSLDAGNTEAFF. CDR3 coding DNA: TGTGCCAGCAGCTTAGATGCAGGGAACACTGAAGCTTTCTTT.

The chain carries TRBV28 and TRBJ1-2; D may be TRBD1 (5 bases). V gave up 4 bases and J gave up 6 bases, with 9 bases separating them. Per germline, CDR1 MDHEN and CDR2 SYDVKM. This CDR3 is 12 amino acids long. Here the CDR3 DNA reads TGTGCCAGCAGTTCGGACACCCATGGCTACACCTTC. Its translation is CASSSDTHGYTF.

CDR3 nucleotides: TGTGCCAGCAGTTACGAGTATGCGATGAACACTGAAGCTTTCTTT. Residues: CASSYEYAMNTEAFF. The V and J genes are TRBV6-5 and TRBJ1-1; the D is unclear. The ends were cut back, 2 bases at V and 0 bases at J, with 10 bases in the middle. Germline lookup yields CDR1 MNHEY and CDR2 SVGAGI. The CDR3 is 15 residues long.

V gene TRBV6-6 combines with J gene TRBJ2-2; possibly TRBD1 for D (7 bases). Trimming removed 4 bases from V and 6 bases from J, with 12 bases in between. CDR3 length equals 14 residues. CDR1 MNHNY and CDR2 SVGAGI come from the germline V gene (reference sequence). CDR3 nucleotides: TGTGCCAGCAGTTCATCCAGGGGGGCCGGGGAGCTGTTTTTT. Protein: CASSSSRGAGELFF.

This rearrangement joins TRBV7-2 to TRBJ2-7, with D perhaps matching TRBD1 (8 bases). This CDR3 is built from 15 residues. V was shortened by 5 bases and J by 4 bases, with 18 bases between the two germline ends. Germline CDR1 reads SGHTA; CDR2 reads FQGNSA. The CDR3 protein is CASSGEQGGFYEQYF. The CDR3 DNA follows: TGTGCCAGCAGCGGGGAACAGGGGGGGTTTTACGAGCAGTACTTC.

The V and J genes are TRBV15 and TRBJ2-1; 12 bases map to TRBD2. The CDR3 loop spans 17 amino acids. Germline CDR1 LNHNV, CDR2 YYDKDF (reference sequence). V dropped 1 base and J dropped 9; count of bases not matched to a gene: 10. Here the CDR3 DNA reads TGTGCCACCAGCAGAGTTGTTCTAGCGGGAGGGTTTTCTGAGCAGTTCTTC. It yields the protein CATSRVVLAGGFSEQFF.

The chain combines TRBV30 with TRBJ1-6, with D possibly matching TRBD1 (6 bases). The germline V gene encodes CDR1 GTSNPN and CDR2 SVGIG (reference sequence). V was shortened by 5 bases and J by 9 bases, with 17 bases between the two germline ends. The CDR3 length is 14 residues. CDR3 sequence: CAWGLGHSASPLHF. The CDR3 DNA follows: TGTGCCTGGGGGTTGGGACATTCCGCTTCACCCCTCCACTTT.

V and J are TRBV9 and TRBJ2-1; 9 bases fit TRBD1. V trimming: 3 bases; J trimming: 10 bases; junction bases outside the gene matches: 20. The CDR3 consists of 18 residues. The V gene's germline CDR1 is SGDLS and CDR2 YYNGEE. The CDR3 sequence is CASSAPFEDRGRVGEQFF. CDR3 in DNA: TGTGCCAGCAGCGCACCCTTCGAGGACAGGGGACGGGTAGGGGAGCAGTTCTTC.

This sequence joins TRBV29-1 and TRBJ1-2, with D maybe TRBD1 (6 bases). Germline CDR1 is SQVTM and CDR2 is ANQGSEA. Trimming stripped 7 bases from V and 7 bases from J, with 10 bases between. The CDR3 totals 10 residues. The CDR3 bases are TGCAGCGCCGGGACAACTGGCTACACCTTC. It yields the protein CSAGTTGYTF.